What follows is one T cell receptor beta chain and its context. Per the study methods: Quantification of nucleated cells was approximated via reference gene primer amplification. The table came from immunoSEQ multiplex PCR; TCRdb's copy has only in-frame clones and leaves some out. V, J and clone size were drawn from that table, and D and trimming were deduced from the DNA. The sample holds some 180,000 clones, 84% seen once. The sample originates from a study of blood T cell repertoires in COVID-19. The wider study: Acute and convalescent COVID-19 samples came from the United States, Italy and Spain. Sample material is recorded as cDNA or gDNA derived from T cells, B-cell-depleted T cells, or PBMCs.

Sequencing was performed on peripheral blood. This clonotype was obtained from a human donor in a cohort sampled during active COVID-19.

The CDR3 is CASSLDMEQPQHF. The CDR3 DNA follows: TGTGCCAGCAGCTTAGATATGGAGCAGCCCCAGCATTTT. The chain recombines TRBV11-2 with TRBJ1-5; D remains unclear. Trimming removed 0 bases at V and 7 bases at J, with 7 bases between. CDR3 length equals 13 residues. Germline CDR1 is SGHAT and CDR2 is FQNNGV. Based on the CDR3 plus reference TRBV11-2 and TRBJ1-5, the full variable domain is EAGVAQSPRYKIIEKRQSVAFWCNPISGHATLYWYQQILGQGPKLLIQFQNNGVVDDSQLPKDRFSAERLKGVDSTLKIQPAKLEDSAVYLCASSLDMEQPQHFGDGTRLSIL.